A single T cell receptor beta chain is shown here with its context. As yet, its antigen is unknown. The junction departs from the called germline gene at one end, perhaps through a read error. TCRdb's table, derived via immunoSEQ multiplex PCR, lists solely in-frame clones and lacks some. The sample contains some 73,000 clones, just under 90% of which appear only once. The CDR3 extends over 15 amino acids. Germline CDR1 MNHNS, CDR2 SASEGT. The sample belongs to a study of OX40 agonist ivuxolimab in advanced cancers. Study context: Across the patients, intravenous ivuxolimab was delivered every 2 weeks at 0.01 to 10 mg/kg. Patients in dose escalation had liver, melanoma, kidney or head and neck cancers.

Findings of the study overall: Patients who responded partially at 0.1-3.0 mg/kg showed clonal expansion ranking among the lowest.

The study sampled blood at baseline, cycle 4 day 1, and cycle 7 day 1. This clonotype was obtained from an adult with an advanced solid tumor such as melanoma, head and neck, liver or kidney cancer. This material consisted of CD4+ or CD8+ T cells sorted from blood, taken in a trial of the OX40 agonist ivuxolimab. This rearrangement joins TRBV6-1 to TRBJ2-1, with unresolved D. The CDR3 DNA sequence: TGTGCCAGCAGTGAATGGTTCGACTCCAACAATGAGCAGTTCTTC. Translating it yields CASSEWFDSNNEQFF.